This T cell receptor beta chain was captured in a study of T cells in Graves' hyperthyroidism and ophthalmopathy. The TCR beta CDR3 regions underwent amplification using RNA transcripts as the source. HTBI primers drove first-round RT-PCR of the TCR CDR3. TCRdb ran MiXCR on the multiplex PCR reads and lists one entry per CDR3 protein. The repertoire holds approximately 590,000 distinct CDR3 sequences, around 45% seen once, with 6.5% to 9% in the top ten. With V trimmed by 5 bases and J by 3 bases, 10 bases remained unmatched. This CDR3 is 15 amino acids long. Germline assignment: CDR1 SEHNR and CDR2 FQNEAQ (reference sequence).

The chain couples TRBV7-9 to TRBJ2-7, with 7 positions matching TRBD2. The sample consisted of peripheral blood or thyroid tissue (not recorded which). The receptor's source is a woman under 30 with Graves' hyperthyroidism. CDR3 protein: CASSPGAGVVYEQYF. CDR3 bases: TGTGCCAGCAGCCCTGGGGCGGGAGTTGTCTACGAGCAGTACTTC.